The clone carrying this T cell receptor (beta chain) was detected once. This record belongs to a study of blood T cell repertoires in COVID-19. Germline-derived CDR1 and CDR2 are SGHKS and YYEKEE (reference sequence). CDR3 size: 14 residues. The V and J ends lost 2 bases and 0 bases respectively, with 6 bases between them. In the original processing: Reference gene primer amplification in the assay estimated nucleated cell counts. Assay used: immunoSEQ multiplex PCR; TCRdb lists only in-frame clones, some missing. D and trimming come from the DNA, and the V and J calls and clone size come from that table. The sample holds some 130,000 clones, about 91% seen once.

J is TRBJ1-5 and V is TRBV5-5, with D uncertain. The sequenced sample consisted of peripheral blood. The clonotype comes from a man aged 50 to 60 with acute or convalescent COVID-19. CDR3 protein: CASSFRDSNQPQHF. The DNA of the CDR3 is TGTGCCAGCAGCTTCCGGGATAGCAATCAGCCCCAGCATTTT.